This TCR beta chain is from a study of tumor-infiltrating lymphocytes in primary liver carcinoma (dated by TCRdb to the late 2010s). Turning to the overall study: Of the five patients (three men and two women, aged 30 to 69 years), four had hepatocellular carcinoma and one had combined HCC and intrahepatic cholangiocarcinoma. Across five regions of each liver tumor, along with adjacent normal tissue and blood, the study brought together TCRbeta repertoire sequencing, expression microarrays and whole-exome sequencing. The roughly 25 tumor region samples were profiled with Agilent mRNA microarrays so that TCRbeta repertoire diversity could be related to the local molecular phenotype. Samples yielded roughly 3.5 to 7.5 million productive TCRbeta reads; read depth did not differ significantly between tissue types. A total of about 35 specimens from 5 patients underwent TCRbeta repertoire sequencing, comprising around 25 tumor regions, 5 adjacent noncancerous liver tissues and 5 peripheral blood samples. Repertoires from technical replicates were highly reproducible, with mean shared-clone rates about 0.88 and correlation coefficients above 0.98. The five patients had tumors of stage T1-T3 N0M0, with maximum diameters ranging from about 4 to 11 cm.

Concerning this clonotype itself: The clone's antigen remains unknown. Qualities for individual bases were not recorded, and no much larger clone is one base off.

On the study overall, not on this receptor specifically: Since the samples were bulk and unsorted, there was no way to compare CD4+ and CD8+ T cell repertoires. Just about 7-25% of top clones turned up in all five regions of a tumor, which suggests spatial heterogeneity among tumor-infiltrating T cells. Consistent with antigen-driven expansion, pairs of tumor regions showed higher repertoire overlap (mean around 35%) than either tumor-adjacent pairs (about 17%) or tumor-blood pairs (about 14%). Only 4 to 6 patients were included in the study, and the authors note that the findings should be validated in a larger study. The top 250 clones made up a significantly larger repertoire fraction in tumors than in blood (p = 0.039). Because sequencing covered only the TCR beta chain and unpaired alpha chains were not captured, true repertoire diversity is likely underestimated.

Including cysteine and phenylalanine, the CDR3 has 13 amino acids. Only the CDR3 region is kept as DNA, spanning 39 bases read in frame from base 1. The germline V gene yields SGHTA for CDR1 and FQGTGA for CDR2. V is shortened by 0 bases, J by 10 bases, and the region joining them spans 12 bases. TCRbeta-specific cDNA was reverse-transcribed from 500 ng total RNA using a constant-region primer and ProtoScript II reverse transcriptase. Construction of the TCRbeta libraries relied on three nested rounds of multiplex PCR, following a slightly modified ARM-PCR procedure. Multiplex TRBV1-TRBV30 forward primers and a Cbeta reverse primer were used in the first two PCR rounds, each of which was run for 9 to 11 cycles. Sample barcodes and Illumina adapters were added in a final 25-cycle PCR using Deep VentR polymerase. Before sequencing, amplicons between 200 and 500 bp were purified from gel using a QIAquick gel extraction kit. The TCRbeta amplicons were sequenced with 250-bp paired-end reads on an Illumina HiSeq 2500. Per the source publication's procedure: To recover full CDR3 sequences, reads were quality-trimmed using Trimmomatic v0.33 and paired reads were then merged using FLASH v1.2.11. MiGEC v1.2.1b assigned V, D and J germline segments to the rearranged TCRbeta sequences. Clonotype statistics and Shannon-Wiener diversity indices were calculated with VDJtools v1.0.0. To cut down on sampling bias, every analysis after diversity analysis relied on just the 250 most abundant clonotypes from each sample. TCRdb ran its own pipeline on the public reads, namely fastp trimming at Q25 and MiXCR clone calling, and kept in-frame beta chains. Identical CDR3 proteins give one entry, which carries the most common genes and DNA. The authors' filters were not applied to this entry. In this sample the table shows around 100,000 distinct CDR3 sequences, roughly 69% of which occur a single time. The ten largest account for 7.5% to 10% of the sample.

Total RNA and DNA were co-extracted from about 19-30 mg of bulk tissue with the AllPrep DNA/RNA mini kit, without cell sorting. Between late 2015 and March 2016, a handful of patients in China with histopathologically diagnosed primary liver carcinoma had their tumors surgically resected. Chronic HBV infection was present in the patients, and the patients were treatment-naive at sampling. Five spatially separated regions were sampled from each tumor: the superior, inferior, left-lateral and right-lateral poles, plus the tumor centre. Histological examination found more than 75% viable tumor cells in every tumor sample. Fresh tumor and adjacent tissue pieces were bisected; one half was stored in RNAlater at -80°C, the other sent for histology.

Sequenced material: liver tumor tissue from sampling region 5. What the cell subset or site label conveys for this sample: tumor region T5, tumor centre. The V and J segments used are TRBV7-3 and TRBJ1-1; D gene: possibly TRBD1, on 5 matching bases. The TCR comes from a woman aged 60 to 75 with primary liver carcinoma and hepatitis B virus infection. The encoded CDR3 is CASSLTGGGGAFF. At the DNA level, the sequence is TGTGCCAGCAGCTTAACTGGGGGGGGAGGAGCTTTCTTT.